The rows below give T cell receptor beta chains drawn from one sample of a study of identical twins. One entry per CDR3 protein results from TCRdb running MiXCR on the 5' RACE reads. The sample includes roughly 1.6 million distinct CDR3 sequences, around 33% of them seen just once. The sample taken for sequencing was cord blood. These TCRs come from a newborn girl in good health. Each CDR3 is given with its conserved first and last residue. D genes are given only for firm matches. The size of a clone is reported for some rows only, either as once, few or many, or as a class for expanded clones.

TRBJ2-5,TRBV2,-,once,TGTGCCAGCAGTGCGACCGGGACCACGTTAGCCGAGACCCAGTACTTC,CASSATGTTLAETQYF
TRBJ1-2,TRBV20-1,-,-,TGCAGTGCTAGAGATGCGGTGGGAAGCTATGGCTACACCTTC,CSARDAVGSYGYTF
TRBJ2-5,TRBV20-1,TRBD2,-,TGCAGTGCCGGACTAGGGGATGAGCAGTACTTC,CSAGLGDEQYF
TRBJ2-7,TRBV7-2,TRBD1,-,TGTGCCAGCAGCTTAGCTGGGACAGGTTATATGCTTTACGAGCAGTACTTC,CASSLAGTGYMLYEQYF
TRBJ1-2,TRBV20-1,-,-,TGCAGTGCTATCGGACAGAACTATGGCTACACCTTC,CSAIGQNYGYTF
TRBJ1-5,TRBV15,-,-,TGTGCCACCAGCAGAGATGGGAGTCAGCCCCAGCATTTT,CATSRDGSQPQHF
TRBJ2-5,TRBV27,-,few,TGTGCCAGCAGCCCCAGGACGCCCCAAGAGACCCAGTACTTC,CASSPRTPQETQYF
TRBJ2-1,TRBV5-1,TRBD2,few,TGCGCCAGCAGCTTGGTCGGTAGCGGGAGTTTGAATGAGCAGTTCTTC,CASSLVGSGSLNEQFF
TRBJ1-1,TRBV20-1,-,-,TGCAGTGCTCCCTCCGGGACAAGGGACACTGAAGCTTTCTTT,CSAPSGTRDTEAFF
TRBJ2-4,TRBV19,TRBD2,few,TGTGCCAGTAGTATCCAGCGGGAGGTGAGGGACATTCAGTACTTC,CASSIQREVRDIQYF
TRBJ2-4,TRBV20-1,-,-,TGCAGTGCTAGTAAGCTAGCCAAAAACATTCAGTACTTC,CSASKLAKNIQYF
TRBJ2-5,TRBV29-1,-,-,TGCAGCGTTGCCCAGTCCGGCGAGACCCAGTACTTC,CSVAQSGETQYF
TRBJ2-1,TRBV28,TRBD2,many,TGTGCCAGCAGTTTTGGGCTAGCGGGAGGATTTGGCAATGAGCAGTTCTTC,CASSFGLAGGFGNEQFF
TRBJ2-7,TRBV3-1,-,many,TGTGCCAGCAGCCGGGACGCTGGGTTCTACGAGCAGTACTTC,CASSRDAGFYEQYF
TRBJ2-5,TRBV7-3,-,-,TGTGCCAGCAGCGCACAATTAGGGCCCCAAGAGACCCAGTACTTC,CASSAQLGPQETQYF
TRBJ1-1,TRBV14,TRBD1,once,TGTGCCAGCAGCTCGGCCCGGACAGGGGCGTTAGCTTTCTTT,CASSSARTGALAFF
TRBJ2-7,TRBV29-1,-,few,TGCAGCGTTGAGGGGGGCTCGGACAATGAGCAGTACTTC,CSVEGGSDNEQYF
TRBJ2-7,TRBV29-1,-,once,TGCAGCGTTGGGGTCGACGAGCAGTACTTC,CSVGVDEQYF
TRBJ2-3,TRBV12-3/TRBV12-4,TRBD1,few,TGTGCCAGCCGGACAGGGGGCCCAGATACGCAGTATTTT,CASRTGGPDTQYF
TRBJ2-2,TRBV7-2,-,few,TGTGCCAGCAGCTTCCTGGACTGGACCGGGGAGCTGTTTTTT,CASSFLDWTGELFF
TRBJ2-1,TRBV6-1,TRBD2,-,TGTGCCAGCAGTCCCGAGGGGACTAGCGGCCCCAGCTCCTACAATGAGCAGTTCTTC,CASSPEGTSGPSSYNEQFF
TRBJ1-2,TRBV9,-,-,TGTGCCAGCAGCACCCGATCAACAGCAAACTATGGCTGCACCTTC,CASSTRSTANYGCTF
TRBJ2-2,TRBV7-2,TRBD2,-,TGTGCCAGCAGCTTAAGGCGGGGGGGTACCGGGGAGCTGTTTTTT,CASSLRRGGTGELFF
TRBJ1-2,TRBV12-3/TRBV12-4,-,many,TGTGCCAGCAGTTATACGGGTGGCTACACCTTC,CASSYTGGYTF
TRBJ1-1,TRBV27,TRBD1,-,TGTGCCAGCAGTTCCCGGACAGGGAGCACTGAAGCTTTCTTT,CASSSRTGSTEAFF
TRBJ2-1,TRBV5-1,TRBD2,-,TGCGCCAGCAGCTCGACTAGCGGGAGGGTGGAGCAGTTCTTC,CASSSTSGRVEQFF
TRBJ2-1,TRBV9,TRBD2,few,TGTGCCAGCAGCGTCACAATACCTGGGACTAGCGGGAGGGGTTACAATGAGCAGTTCTTC,CASSVTIPGTSGRGYNEQFF
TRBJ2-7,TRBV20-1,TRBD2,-,TGCAGTGCTAGCCGGCGGGAGGCTTCCTACGAGCAGTACTTC,CSASRREASYEQYF
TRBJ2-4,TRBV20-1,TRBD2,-,TGCAGTGCTAGAGGAGCGGGAGGAAGGAACATTCAGTACTTC,CSARGAGGRNIQYF
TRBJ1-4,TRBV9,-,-,TGTGCCAGCAGCCTGGACAGCAGAAATGAAAAACTGTTTTTT,CASSLDSRNEKLFF
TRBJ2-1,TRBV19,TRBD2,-,TGTGCCAGTGGCCCGGCTAGCGGGAGAAGTGAGCAGTTCTTC,CASGPASGRSEQFF
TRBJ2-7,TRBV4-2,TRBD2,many,TGTGCCAGCAGCCCCGGACTAGCGTACTCCTACGAGCAGTACTTC,CASSPGLAYSYEQYF
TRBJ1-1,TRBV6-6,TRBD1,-,TGTGCCAGCAGTTACCGGGGACAGGGGGGTCGAGCTGAAGCTTTCTTT,CASSYRGQGGRAEAFF
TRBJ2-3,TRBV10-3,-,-,TGTGCCATCAGTGAACTCGGAGGCGAGCGCAGCACAGATACGCAGTATTTT,CAISELGGERSTDTQYF
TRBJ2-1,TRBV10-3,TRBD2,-,TGTGCCATCAGTCTAGCGGTTTCCTCCTACAATGAGCAGTTCTTC,CAISLAVSSYNEQFF
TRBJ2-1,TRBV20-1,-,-,TGCAGTGCTGTAGTTTGGGGACGTCTCCACAATGAGAAGTTCTTC,CSAVVWGRLHNEKFF
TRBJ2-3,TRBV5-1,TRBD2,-,TGCGCCAGCAGCTACGGGACTAGCGGAACCACAGATACGCAGTATTTT,CASSYGTSGTTDTQYF
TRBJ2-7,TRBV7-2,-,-,TGTGCCAGCAGCTTAGAAATGGGAACTAGCTACAATGAGCAGTACTTC,CASSLEMGTSYNEQYF
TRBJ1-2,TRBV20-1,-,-,TGCAGTGCTAGCAAACAAGTGAGGGAGATGGGCTATGGCTACACCTTC,CSASKQVREMGYGYTF
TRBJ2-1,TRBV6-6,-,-,TGTGCCAGCAGTTACCCAGGACACCTAAGGGGAAACAATGAGCAGTTCTTC,CASSYPGHLRGNNEQFF
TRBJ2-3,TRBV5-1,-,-,TGCGCCAGCAGCGGGGGAATCAGGGGCACGGATACGCAGTATTTT,CASSGGIRGTDTQYF
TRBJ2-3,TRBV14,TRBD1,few,TGTGCCAGCAGCAACCGACAGGGTGGTACAGATACGCAGTATTTT,CASSNRQGGTDTQYF
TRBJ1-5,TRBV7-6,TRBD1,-,TGTGCCAGCAGCTTGACCGGGACAGGAGATCAGCCCCAGCATTTT,CASSLTGTGDQPQHF
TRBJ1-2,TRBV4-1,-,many,TGCGCCAGCAGTTTAATCCGGGCCCAGGGGAAAGCGTTTCCTTATGGCTACACCTTC,CASSLIRAQGKAFPYGYTF
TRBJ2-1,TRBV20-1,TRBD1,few,TGCAGTGCTAGGGGACAGAACAATGAGCAGTTCTTC,CSARGQNNEQFF
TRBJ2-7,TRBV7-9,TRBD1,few,TGTGCCAGCAGCTTTAAAGGGACAGGCTACTACGAGCAGTACTTC,CASSFKGTGYYEQYF
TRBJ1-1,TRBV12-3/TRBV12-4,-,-,TGTGCCAGCAGTTTCGATGGGGGCTTGGGCACTGAAGCTTTCTTT,CASSFDGGLGTEAFF
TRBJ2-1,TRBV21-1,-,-,TGTGCCAGCAGCAAAGAGGGCAATTTCGGGACTAGCCGCTACAATGAGCAGTTCTTC,CASSKEGNFGTSRYNEQFF
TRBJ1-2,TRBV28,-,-,TGTGCCAGCGGACTAATTGGCTACACCTTC,CASGLIGYTF
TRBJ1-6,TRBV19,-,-,TGTGCCAGTAATTGGGCCTCTTCACCCCTCCACTTT,CASNWASSPLHF
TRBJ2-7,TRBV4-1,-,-,TGCGCCAGCAGCCAAGATACTATACAGGGTGGTTCCTACGAGCAGTACTTC,CASSQDTIQGGSYEQYF
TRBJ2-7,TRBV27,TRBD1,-,TGTGCCGGCAGTTTTGCCGGGACAGGGTACGAGCAGTACTTC,CAGSFAGTGYEQYF
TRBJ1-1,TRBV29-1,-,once,TGCAGCGTTGTGTCCGGGATTGAAGCTTTCTTT,CSVVSGIEAFF
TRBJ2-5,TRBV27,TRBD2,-,TGTGCCAGCAGTTCTTTCTCGGCTAGCGGGAGTCGAGAGACCCAGTACTTC,CASSSFSASGSRETQYF
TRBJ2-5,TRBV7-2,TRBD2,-,TGTGCCAGCAGCTTAGCGCTAGCTAGCGGGGGGGCGGGGACCCAGTACTTC,CASSLALASGGAGTQYF